The 24 T cell receptor beta chains reported below all come from one sample, sequenced in a study of blood T cell repertoires in COVID-19. TCRdb keeps only in-frame clones here, not all; method: immunoSEQ multiplex PCR. The sample carries about 71,000 clones, approximately 90% recorded once. The sample comprised peripheral blood. All receptors derive from a man aged 45-65 years with acute or convalescent COVID-19.

This clone was seen only once. The chain employs TRBV11-3 and TRBJ2-1, with TRBD2 matching over 7 bases. V lost 5 bases, J lost 9 bases, and 16 bases stayed unmatched. The CDR3 totals 16 residues. Germline-derived CDR1 and CDR2 are SGHNT and YENEEA. CDR3 bases: TGTGCCAGCAGCCCCGTCCTTGCGGGAGTAGAAGGTGAGCAGTTCTTC. Protein: CASSPVLAGVEGEQFF.

V and J are TRBV2 and TRBJ1-5; TRBD1 aligns across 10 bases. CDR3 length equals 12 residues. The J segment lost 15 bases and the V segment lost 8 bases, leaving 10 bases of the junction unmatched. Germline-derived CDR1 and CDR2 are SNHLY and FYNNEI. CDR3 amino acids: CASRDRGDGLHF. CDR3 in DNA: TGTGCCAGCCGGGACAGGGGCGATGGATTGCATTTT.

V and J are TRBV3-1 (or the pseudogene TRBV3-2) and TRBJ1-6; D unresolved. V dropped 1 base and J dropped 7 bases, with 8 bases sitting between them. The CDR3 is 14 residues long. CDR1 is LGHDT, CDR2 YNNKEL, per germline (reference sequence). For the CDR3, the DNA is TGTGCCAGCAGCCAAGTACGGGAAAATTCACCCCTCCACTTT. It is translated as CASSQVRENSPLHF.

This clone was seen a single time. CDR3 bases: TGTGCCACCAGCAGATCCGGACAGGGGTCGGGCACTGAAGCTTTCTTT. Protein product: CATSRSGQGSGTEAFF. The chain employs TRBV15 and TRBJ1-1, with 9 bases fitting TRBD1. The CDR3 extends over 16 amino acids. Trimming took 2 bases from V and 4 from J; bases not matched to a gene: 8. Germline CDR1 is LNHNV and CDR2 is YYDKDF (reference sequence).

This chain uses TRBV5-1 with TRBJ2-2, with D tentatively TRBD2 (6 bases). The CDR3 totals 16 residues. CDR1 is SGHRS and CDR2 is YFSETQ in the germline V gene. Trimming removed 3 bases from V and 3 bases from J, with 15 bases in between. Here the CDR3 DNA reads TGCGCCAGCAGCTCACCTCGGGCTAGCGACACCGGGGAGCTGTTTTTT. This sequence encodes CASSSPRASDTGELFF.

V is TRBV7-9 and J is TRBJ1-2, with 11 bases lining up with TRBD1. The CDR3 contains 18 residues. The J segment lost 0 bases and the V segment lost 0 bases, leaving 6 bases of the junction unmatched. In germline, CDR1 is SEHNR, CDR2 FQNEAQ (reference sequence). CDR3 sequence: CASSLAPGQGEANYGYTF. DNA for the CDR3: TGTGCCAGCAGCTTAGCGCCGGGACAGGGGGAGGCTAACTATGGCTACACCTTC.

This chain connects TRBV6-5 to TRBJ1-1; D remains ambiguous. V was cut by 2 bases and J by 0 bases, with 13 bases left in between. This CDR3 is 16 amino acids long. Germline CDR1 MNHEY, CDR2 SVGAGI. The CDR3 bases are TGTGCCAGCAGTTACAGTAGAGCTGATTTGAACACTGAAGCTTTCTTT. The encoded protein is CASSYSRADLNTEAFF.

The chain uses TRBV9 and TRBJ2-1; 7 nucleotides align to TRBD2. The V and J ends lost 0 bases and 5 bases, in that order; junction bases with no gene match: 5. CDR1 is SGDLS and CDR2 is YYNGEE in the germline V gene. The length of the CDR3 is 15 residues. The CDR3 DNA reads TGTGCCAGCAGCGTAGGCGGGAGAGGAAACAATGAGCAGTTCTTC. Translation: CASSVGGRGNNEQFF. The whole variable domain, filled in from reference TRBV9 and TRBJ2-1, reads DSGVTQTPKHLITATGQRVTLRCSPRSGDLSVYWYQQSLDQGLQFLIQYYNGEERAKGNILERFSAQQFPDLHSELNLSSLELGDSALYFCASSVGGRGNNEQFFGPGTRLTVL.

This clone was counted only a few times. The chain couples TRBV28 to TRBJ1-2; 7 bases map to TRBD1. Germline CDR1 reads MDHEN; CDR2 reads SYDVKM. This CDR3 contains 15 residues. V trimming: 4 bases; J trimming: 2 bases; junction bases outside the gene matches: 7. CDR3 loop: CASSYPTGRNYGYTF. The CDR3 nucleotides read TGTGCCAGCAGTTACCCGACAGGGCGGAACTATGGCTACACCTTC.

The chain carries TRBV18 and TRBJ1-1, with D perhaps TRBD1 (5 bases). The germline CDR1 and CDR2 sequences are KGHSH and LQKENI. The length of the CDR3 is 14 residues. The V gene lost 3 bases and the J gene lost 0 bases, with 8 bases spanning the gap. The CDR3 coding sequence is TGTGCCAGCTCACCCGGACAAGTGAACACTGAAGCTTTCTTT. It encodes CASSPGQVNTEAFF.

This clone was seen only once. The V and J genes are TRBV5-1 and TRBJ1-4; unclear D gene. CDR1 SGHRS and CDR2 YFSETQ come from the germline V gene. Trimming removed 2 bases at V and 6 bases at J, with 17 bases between. This CDR3 has 16 residues. CDR3: CASSFEGSGLDEKLFF. The CDR3 DNA sequence: TGCGCCAGCAGCTTTGAGGGCTCCGGGCTCGATGAAAAACTGTTTTTT.

The rearrangement uses TRBV30 and TRBJ2-1; D uncertain. The germline V gene encodes CDR1 GTSNPN and CDR2 SVGIG (reference sequence). This CDR3 has 14 residues. Trimming stripped 2 bases from V and 3 bases from J, with 11 bases between. CDR3 DNA: TGTGCCTGGAGTCACGGGTCGGACTACAATGAGCAGTTCTTC. Its protein product is CAWSHGSDYNEQFF.

This clone appeared once. The V call is TRBV6-2 or TRBV6-3, the J call TRBJ2-1, with 7 bases that match TRBD2. The CDR3 length is 13 residues. After removal of 6 bases from V and 8 bases from J, the junction contained 7 bases not matched to a gene. Germline V gene lookup returns CDR1 MNHEY and CDR2 SVGEGT. The CDR3 bases are TGTGCCAGCAGCCACGGGGGGATGGATGAGCAGTTCTTC. This encodes CASSHGGMDEQFF.

The gene calls are TRBV27 and TRBJ1-1; D gene ambiguous. Germline loops: CDR1 MNHEY, CDR2 SMNVEV (reference sequence). This CDR3 spans 12 amino acids. V lost 3 bases, J lost 7 bases, and 9 bases lay in between. Here the CDR3 reads CASSFFPGEAFF. CDR3 coding DNA: TGTGCCAGCAGTTTTTTTCCCGGTGAAGCTTTCTTT.

This chain uses TRBV5-5 with TRBJ1-2; D gene ambiguous. The V gene lost 0 bases and the J gene lost 8 bases, with 8 bases spanning the gap. The CDR3 covers 12 residues. Germline loops: CDR1 SGHKS, CDR2 YYEKEE (reference sequence). The CDR3 here is CASSLDSLGYTF. In nucleotides, the CDR3 is TGTGCCAGCAGCTTGGATAGCCTCGGCTACACCTTC.

This clone was seen a single time. This chain uses TRBV29-1 with TRBJ1-4; 7 bases map to TRBD1. CDR3 length equals 13 residues. CDR1 is SQVTM and CDR2 is ANQGSEA in the germline V gene. V lost 7 bases to trimming and J lost 13 bases; unmatched junction nucleotides: 15. This chain's CDR3 is CSAARQGRGSLFF. The DNA of the CDR3 is TGCAGCGCTGCACGACAGGGTCGCGGCTCACTGTTTTTT.

The chain has TRBV9 and TRBJ1-4, with TRBD1 identical over 7 bases. The CDR3 is 14 residues long. Germline CDR1 reads SGDLS; CDR2 reads YYNGEE. V shed 5 bases and J 7 bases; nucleotides not matched to a gene: 8. CDR3 sequence (DNA): TGTGCCAGCAGTACAGGGGTTCACAGTGAAAAACTGTTTTTT. Its protein product is CASSTGVHSEKLFF.

The V call is TRBV7-2, the J call TRBJ2-7; tentative D call: TRBD2 (7 bases). This CDR3 comprises 17 residues. Trimming shortened V by 5 bases and J by 0 bases, and 20 bases separated the two germline ends. Germline V gene sequence: CDR1 SGHTA, CDR2 FQGNSA. The CDR3 coding sequence is TGTGCCAGCAGCAAGGTCCAGGGGCGGGGGAGCTCCTACGAGCAGTACTTC. Amino acids: CASSKVQGRGSSYEQYF.

The rearrangement joins TRBV28 to TRBJ1-4; D is uncertain. The CDR3 is 15 amino acids. Trimming took 0 bases from V and 0 from J, leaving 5 bases between them. Looked up from germline, CDR1 is MDHEN and CDR2 is SYDVKM. CDR3 sequence (DNA): TGTGCCAGCAGTTTATGGGCAGCAACTAATGAAAAACTGTTTTTT. This gives the protein CASSLWAATNEKLFF. Complete variable domain (other parts from reference TRBV28 and TRBJ1-4): DVKVTQSSRYLVKRTGEKVFLECVQDMDHENMFWYRQDPGLGLRLIYFSYDVKMKEKGDIPEGYSVSREKKERFSLILESASTNQTSMYLCASSLWAATNEKLFFGSGTQLSVL.

This clone came up once. The gene calls are TRBV11-3 and TRBJ1-1; D remains unclear. Trimming cost V 5 bases and J 1 base, with 17 bases left between them. Germline CDR1 SGHNT, CDR2 YENEEA. This CDR3 contains 16 residues. The CDR3, as DNA: TGTGCCAGCAGCCCCCCGGGTTGGGGAGGGAACACTGAAGCTTTCTTT. Translation gives CASSPPGWGGNTEAFF.

V gene TRBV29-1 combines with J gene TRBJ2-2; possibly TRBD1 for D (5 bases). Between the trimmed V and J ends, which lost 7 bases and 4 bases, there was a span of 7 bases. CDR1 and CDR2 from the germline V gene are SQVTM and ANQGSEA. This CDR3 comprises 11 residues. This CDR3 reads CSGQTTGELFF. In DNA, the CDR3 is TGCAGCGGACAGACCACCGGGGAGCTGTTTTTT.

The chain employs TRBV7-2 and TRBJ2-1, with 9 bases fitting TRBD1. CDR3 size: 16 residues. V lost 1 base, J lost 9 bases, and 10 bases stayed unmatched. Germline V lookup: CDR1 SGHTA, CDR2 FQGNSA. CDR3 sequence reads: CASSLGGGGTGSEQFF. The CDR3 DNA reads TGTGCCAGCAGCTTAGGAGGAGGGGGGACAGGGAGTGAGCAGTTCTTC.

The chain carries TRBV3-1 (or the pseudogene TRBV3-2) and TRBJ2-6; 8 positions agree with TRBD1. The CDR3 runs to 20 residues. Germline CDR1 LGHDT, CDR2 YNNKEL (reference sequence). Losses at the gene ends were 2 bases for V and 1 base for J; bases not matched to a gene: 13. The CDR3 DNA is TGTGCCAGCAGCCAAAGATATGGCAGGGGGCTGATATCTGGGGCCAACGTCCTGACTTTC. This gives the protein CASSQRYGRGLISGANVLTF.

V and J are TRBV11-3 and TRBJ2-3, with 7 bases identical to TRBD1. The CDR3 extends over 13 amino acids. The germline V gene has CDR1 SGHNT and CDR2 YENEEA. After removal of 7 bases from V and 6 bases from J, the junction contained 7 bases not matched to a gene. CDR3 sequence reads: CASKGATRDTQYF. The CDR3 nucleotides are TGTGCCAGCAAGGGGGCGACTCGGGATACGCAGTATTTT.